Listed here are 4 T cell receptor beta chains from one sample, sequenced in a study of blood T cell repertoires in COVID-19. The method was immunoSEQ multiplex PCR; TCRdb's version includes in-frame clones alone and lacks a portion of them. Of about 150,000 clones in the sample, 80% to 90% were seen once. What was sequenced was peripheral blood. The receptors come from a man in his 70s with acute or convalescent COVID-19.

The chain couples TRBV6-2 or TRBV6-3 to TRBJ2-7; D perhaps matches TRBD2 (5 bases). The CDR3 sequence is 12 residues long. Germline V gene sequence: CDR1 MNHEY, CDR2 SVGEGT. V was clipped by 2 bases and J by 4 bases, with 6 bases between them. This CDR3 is CASSYTGYEQYF. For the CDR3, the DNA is TGTGCCAGCAGTTACACGGGGTACGAGCAGTACTTC.

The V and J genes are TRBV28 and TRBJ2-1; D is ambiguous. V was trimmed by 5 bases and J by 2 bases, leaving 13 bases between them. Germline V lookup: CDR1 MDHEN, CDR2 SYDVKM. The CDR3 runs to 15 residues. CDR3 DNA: TGTGCCAGCAGTCCGCGGTTCACCCCCTACAATGAGCAGTTCTTC. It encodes CASSPRFTPYNEQFF. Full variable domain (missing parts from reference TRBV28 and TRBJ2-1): DVKVTQSSRYLVKRTGEKVFLECVQDMDHENMFWYRQDPGLGLRLIYFSYDVKMKEKGDIPEGYSVSREKKERFSLILESASTNQTSMYLCASSPRFTPYNEQFFGPGTRLTVL.

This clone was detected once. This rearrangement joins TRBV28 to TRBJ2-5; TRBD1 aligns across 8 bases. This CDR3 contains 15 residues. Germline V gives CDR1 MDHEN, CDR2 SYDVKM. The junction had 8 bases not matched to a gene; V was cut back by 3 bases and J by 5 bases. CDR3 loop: CASSFTGGARETQYF. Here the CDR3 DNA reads TGTGCCAGCAGTTTTACAGGGGGTGCGAGGGAGACCCAGTACTTC.

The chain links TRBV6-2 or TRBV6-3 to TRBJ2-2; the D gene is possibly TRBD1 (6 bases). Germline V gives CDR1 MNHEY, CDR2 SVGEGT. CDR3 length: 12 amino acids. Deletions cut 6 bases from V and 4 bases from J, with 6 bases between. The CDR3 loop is CASSRGTGELFF. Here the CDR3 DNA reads TGTGCCAGCAGCAGGGGCACCGGGGAGCTGTTTTTT.